This entry lists 20 T cell receptor beta chains sequenced from one sample in a study of shared clonotypes between healthy human individuals. The repertoire was sequenced with immunoSEQ multiplex PCR; TCRdb's copy has only in-frame clones and lacks some. The sample lists more than 2 million clones; roughly 96% were seen once. The sequenced sample was naive CD4+ T cells sorted from blood. The sample's subset: CD45RA+ positively selected. Receptors originate from a young man in good health.

This clone was counted between two and nine times. The chain combines TRBV4-1 with TRBJ1-3; D is perhaps TRBD1 (5 bases). The CDR3 loop spans 18 amino acids. Trimming took 0 bases from V and 3 from J, leaving 18 bases between them. Germline loops: CDR1 MGHRA, CDR2 YSYEKL. CDR3 loop: CASSQDRFWGVDGNTIYF. In DNA, the CDR3 is TGCGCCAGCAGCCAAGATCGGTTTTGGGGCGTAGATGGAAACACCATATATTTT.

This sequence joins TRBV7-8 and TRBJ1-3, with D uncertain. V was shortened by 5 bases and J by 2 bases, with 10 bases between the two germline ends. This CDR3 has 14 residues. Germline values: CDR1 SGHVS, CDR2 FQNEAQ. The CDR3 DNA follows: TGTGCCAGCAGCCCCCGTTCGGCTGGAAACACCATATATTTT. Its translation is CASSPRSAGNTIYF.

The gene calls are TRBV10-3 and TRBJ1-2; a weak D match, TRBD1 (6 bases). This CDR3 has 13 residues. V lost 2 bases to trimming and J lost 7 bases, with 11 bases between them. Germline V CDR1 and CDR2: ENHRY, SYGVKD. DNA of the CDR3: TGTGCCATCAGTGAGGGAGGGGGTGTTGGCTACACCTTC. This codes for CAISEGGGVGYTF.

The chain has TRBV6-5 and TRBJ1-5; TRBD1 might be the D (5 bases). V lost 6 bases, J lost 11 bases, and 20 bases lay in between. The germline V gene encodes CDR1 MNHEY and CDR2 SVGAGI. This CDR3 has 14 residues. The CDR3 here is CASSRKGMVGTQHF. The CDR3 bases are TGTGCCAGCAGCCGAAAGGGGATGGTGGGGACCCAGCATTTT.

V is TRBV6-6 and J is TRBJ2-7, with a weak D call TRBD2 (6 bases). This CDR3 has 14 amino acids. V shed 2 bases and J shed 0 bases, with 8 bases lying between them. CDR1 MNHNY and CDR2 SVGAGI come from the germline V gene (reference sequence). For the CDR3, the DNA is TGTGCCAGCAGTTACAGGACTAACTCCTACGAGCAGTACTTC. Its protein product is CASSYRTNSYEQYF.

The V and J genes are TRBV7-2 and TRBJ2-3; D unresolved. This CDR3 comprises 13 residues. Per germline, CDR1 SGHTA and CDR2 FQGNSA. The V gene lost 5 bases and the J gene lost 2 bases, with 8 bases spanning the gap. CDR3 amino acids: CASSRKYTDTQYF. The DNA of the CDR3 is TGTGCCAGCAGCCGAAAGTACACAGATACGCAGTATTTT.

The chain has TRBV18 and TRBJ1-2, with 10 positions matching TRBD1. In germline, CDR1 is KGHSH, CDR2 LQKENI. The V and J ends lost 4 bases and 4 bases, in that order; junction bases with no gene match: 3. The CDR3 is 14 residues long. The CDR3 sequence: CASSLGTGVYGYTF. CDR3 sequence (DNA): TGTGCCAGCTCACTTGGGACAGGGGTCTATGGCTACACCTTC.

Regarding this clone: Additional DNA sequences in this sample encode the identical CDR3. The chain employs TRBV28 and TRBJ2-7; possibly TRBD2 for D (5 bases). The CDR3 spans 12 residues. CDR1 and CDR2 (germline): MDHEN, SYDVKM. The germline V and J ends were trimmed by 3 bases and 6 bases, with 9 bases remaining between them. The CDR3 nucleotides are TGTGCCAGCAGTTTGGTGGGGAGCGAGCAGTACTTC. Protein: CASSLVGSEQYF.

J is TRBJ2-2 and V is TRBV10-3, with D possibly TRBD1 on 6 matching bases. This CDR3 has 13 residues. Germline CDR1 and CDR2: ENHRY and SYGVKD. Trimming left V 4 bases short and J 4 bases short, with 7 bases between. The CDR3 loop reads CAISAGATGELFF. The DNA of the CDR3 is TGTGCCATCAGTGCAGGGGCCACCGGGGAGCTGTTTTTT.

The sample holds one count of this clone. The V gene is TRBV30, the J gene TRBJ1-4, with D possibly TRBD1 on 5 matching bases. The CDR3 contains 13 residues. Between the trimmed V and J ends, which lost 0 bases and 7 bases, there was a span of 9 bases. CDR1 and CDR2 from the germline V gene are GTSNPN and SVGIG (reference sequence). The DNA of the CDR3 is TGTGCCTGGAGTGTTGTTAGGGGTGAAAAACTGTTTTTT. Residues: CAWSVVRGEKLFF.

The chain employs TRBV15 and TRBJ2-1, with 7 bases identical to TRBD2. The V gene end was trimmed by 1 base and the J gene end by 10 bases; junction bases not matched to a gene: 4. The CDR3 covers 13 residues. The V gene's germline CDR1 is LNHNV and CDR2 YYDKDF (reference sequence). CDR3 sequence: CATSRVAGGEQFF. As DNA, the CDR3 is TGTGCCACCAGCAGAGTAGCGGGCGGGGAGCAGTTCTTC.

This clone has a handful of counts. This rearrangement joins TRBV28 to TRBJ1-5, with D possibly TRBD1 on 6 matching bases. Between the trimmed V and J ends, which lost 7 bases and 5 bases, there was a span of 18 bases. The germline gives CDR1 MDHEN, CDR2 SYDVKM. The CDR3 length is 15 residues. The CDR3 sequence is CASTVGGGVDQPQHF. CDR3 nucleotide sequence: TGTGCCAGCACCGTCGGCGGGGGCGTAGATCAGCCCCAGCATTTT. The variable domain in full, with the rest retrieved from reference TRBV28 and TRBJ1-5, is DVKVTQSSRYLVKRTGEKVFLECVQDMDHENMFWYRQDPGLGLRLIYFSYDVKMKEKGDIPEGYSVSREKKERFSLILESASTNQTSMYLCASTVGGGVDQPQHFGDGTRLSIL.

This clone appeared a single time. The chain uses TRBV7-8 and TRBJ2-7, with D hard to call. CDR3 length equals 13 residues. From germline, CDR1 is SGHVS and CDR2 FQNEAQ. V lost 4 bases and J 4 bases, leaving 11 bases between the germline ends. CDR3 sequence reads: CASSSPGTYEQYF. CDR3 in DNA: TGTGCCAGCAGCTCTCCGGGTACGTACGAGCAGTACTTC. Full variable domain (missing parts from reference TRBV7-8 and TRBJ2-7): GAGVSQSPRYKVAKRGQDVALRCDPISGHVSLFWYQQALGQGPEFLTYFQNEAQLDKSGLPSDRFFAERPEGSVSTLKIQRTQQEDSAVYLCASSSPGTYEQYFGPGTRLTVT.

This chain links TRBV4-3 with TRBJ2-1; 8 bases align to TRBD1. With V trimmed by 0 bases and J by 8 bases, 6 bases remained unmatched. The length of the CDR3 is 15 residues. CDR1 and CDR2 (germline): LGHNA, YSLEER. The CDR3 loop reads CASSQESQGAYEQFF. The CDR3 DNA reads as TGCGCCAGCAGCCAAGAATCCCAGGGGGCCTATGAGCAGTTCTTC.

Turning to this clone: Other DNA sequences within the sample encode an identical CDR3. The rearrangement uses TRBV18 and TRBJ2-3; 14 nucleotides line up with TRBD2. Losses at the gene ends were 3 bases for V and 1 base for J; bases not matched to a gene: 3. From germline, CDR1 is KGHSH and CDR2 LQKENI. The CDR3 totals 17 residues. CDR3 DNA sequence: TGTGCCAGCTCACCTCCGGGACTAGCGGGGGGCACAGATACGCAGTATTTT. Translated, it gives CASSPPGLAGGTDTQYF. Looking up the rest from reference TRBV18 and TRBJ2-3 gives the full variable domain: NAGVMQNPRHLVRRRGQEARLRCSPMKGHSHVYWYRQLPEEGLKFMVYLQKENIIDESGMPKERFSAEFPKEGPSILRIQQVVRGDSAAYFCASSPPGLAGGTDTQYFGPGTRLTVL.

The V gene is TRBV30, the J gene TRBJ1-1, with D possibly being TRBD1 (5 bases). The V end lost 3 bases, the J end lost 4 bases, and 15 bases lay between the germline ends. This CDR3 has 14 amino acids. CDR1 GTSNPN and CDR2 SVGIG come from the germline V gene (reference sequence). CDR3 in amino acids: CAWRDWGPGTEAFF. The CDR3 DNA follows: TGTGCCTGGAGGGACTGGGGACCTGGCACTGAAGCTTTCTTT.

Concerning this clone itself: The sample has other DNA sequences that encode this CDR3 too. J is TRBJ1-1 and V is TRBV18; D perhaps matches TRBD1 (5 bases). Per the germline V gene, CDR1 is KGHSH and CDR2 is LQKENI. The germline V and J ends were trimmed by 5 bases and 1 base, with 8 bases remaining between them. This CDR3 is built from 13 residues. CDR3 sequence reads: CASSATENTEAFF. The CDR3 DNA follows: TGTGCCAGCTCAGCGACAGAGAACACTGAAGCTTTCTTT.

CDR3 in DNA: TGTGCCTGGAGTGTGGGCCTAATCCGAGGTCAGCCCCAGCATTTT. Its protein is CAWSVGLIRGQPQHF. The chain recombines TRBV30 with TRBJ1-5; D is undetermined. Trimming took off 0 bases at V and 6 bases at J, with 15 bases between the two ends. The CDR3 runs 15 residues. Germline CDR1 and CDR2: GTSNPN and SVGIG (reference sequence).

J is TRBJ2-1 and V is TRBV7-2, with no clear D. The length of the CDR3 is 11 residues. CDR1 is SGHTA, CDR2 FQGNSA, per germline. V was clipped by 0 bases and J by 9 bases, with 3 bases between them. The CDR3 sequence is CASSLAGEQFF. DNA of the CDR3: TGTGCCAGCAGCTTAGCGGGTGAGCAGTTCTTC.

This clone has at least ten counts. This same CDR3 is encoded by further DNA sequences in the sample. This sequence joins TRBV5-6 and TRBJ2-7; unclear D gene. Trimming took 2 bases from V and 4 from J, leaving 4 bases between them. Germline values: CDR1 SGHDT, CDR2 YYEEEE. This CDR3 comprises 11 residues. CDR3 protein: CASSFRYEQYF. The CDR3 DNA sequence: TGTGCCAGCAGCTTTAGGTACGAGCAGTACTTC.